The text below deals with one T cell receptor beta chain. Its target is not known. This sample is drawn from a study of molecular identifiers for immune sequencing clone quantification. Whole-study findings and limits: The share of molecules held by clones above 20 RNA copies was over 99% in effector cells and under 1% in naive cells.

When naive CD8 T cells were sorted, they were gated as CD8+CD4-CCR7+CD45RA+. TCRdb re-analysed the PCR reads in MiXCR, keeping a single row per CDR3 protein. Of more than 85,000 distinct CDR3 sequences listed, 35% to 40% are singletons. Specimen: naive CD8+ T cells from blood, with Jurkat cell RNA spiked in. The subset: FACS-sorted CD8+CD4-CCR7+CD45RA+ naive T cells. This TCR was recovered from a human donor in good health. Some libraries in this study had Jurkat cell RNA spiked in.

The chain's CDR3 is CASSQWETQYF. CDR3 sequence (DNA): TGTGCCAGCAGCCAGTGGGAGACCCAGTACTTC. The chain is built from TRBV5-6 and TRBJ2-5; D gene ambiguous. In germline, CDR1 is SGHDT, CDR2 YYEEEE. Trimming removed 4 bases from V and 5 bases from J, with 6 bases in between. CDR3 length: 11 residues.